Listed below are T cell receptor beta chains from one sample, sequenced in a study of T cells in Graves' hyperthyroidism and ophthalmopathy. TCRdb re-called the multiplex PCR reads with MiXCR, one entry per CDR3 protein. Of under 350,000 distinct CDR3 sequences listed, 18% are singletons. The sample consisted of blood. The receptors derive from a woman in her fifties or sixties with Graves' hyperthyroidism. Each CDR3 is given with its conserved first and last residue. The order of the fields is clone size, J gene, V gene, CDR3 protein. Size values are once, few and many counts, or a class for expanded clones, and some rows have none.

>.|TRBJ2-7|TRBV6-1
CASSEEPQPGSYEQYF
>many|TRBJ1-1|TRBV2
CASSEERNSEAFF
>few|TRBJ1-2|TRBV5-6
CASSLTGGMNYGYTF
>many|TRBJ1-1|TRBV12-3/TRBV12-4
CASSPNQMNTEAFF
>.|TRBJ1-6|TRBV10-3
CAISGALLDSPLHF
>many|TRBJ2-1|TRBV6-2/TRBV6-3
CASTRGGVTYNEQFF
>few|TRBJ2-5|TRBV28
CASSKPLGLAGLETQYF
>.|TRBJ1-2|TRBV5-5
CASSSPPGYTF
>many|TRBJ1-1|TRBV30
CAWSVQTGTTEAFF
>.|TRBJ1-1|TRBV5-1
CASSLSAQGGSSEAFF
>many|TRBJ2-2|TRBV11-1
CASSPEAGAGELFF
>.|TRBJ1-5|TRBV2
CATARGRNQPQHF
>.|TRBJ1-5|TRBV5-5
CASSSVDRPQQPQHF
>few|TRBJ1-1|TRBV12-3/TRBV12-4
CASSLRRGQARVGEAFF
>few|TRBJ2-1|TRBV9
CASSEEGGGAHNEQFF
>many|TRBJ2-3|TRBV11-2
CASSLEYTDTQYF
>.|TRBJ1-1|TRBV19
CASTWGVMNTEAFF
>.|TRBJ1-5|TRBV9
CASSVASGQPQHF
>few|TRBJ1-1|TRBV5-1
CASSLAGGRSVTEAFF
>few|TRBJ1-5|TRBV4-1
CASSQEVVSNQPQHF
>few|TRBJ2-6|TRBV11-2
CASTPSGESSGANVLTF
>many|TRBJ2-2|TRBV28
CASSFEGLTGELFF
>many|TRBJ2-1|TRBV7-8
CASSLAVPAGTPDEQFF
>.|TRBJ2-5|TRBV5-1
CASSSTSGRAAQYF
>many|TRBJ1-6|TRBV11-2
CASSLDRVGSPLHF
>few|TRBJ2-1|TRBV7-3
CASSEQGSNEQFF
>many|TRBJ2-2|TRBV10-3
CAILREEVRTGELFF
>.|TRBJ2-4|TRBV18
CASSGAKNIQYF
>many|TRBJ2-7|TRBV28
CASSRDLSYEQYF
>once|TRBJ2-1|TRBV9
CASSVFEDEQFF
>.|TRBJ1-1|TRBV29-1
CSVEDWDTEAFF
>.|TRBJ2-1|TRBV7-9
CASSLAPSGSYNEQFF
>.|TRBJ2-3|TRBV5-1
CASSIGTDTQYF
>many|TRBJ1-6|TRBV30
CAWSRTGESPLHF
>many|TRBJ2-3|TRBV2
CASTDWTADTQYF
>.|TRBJ2-1|TRBV2
CASSEQGLHNEQFF
>many|TRBJ2-3|TRBV7-9
CASSRRQGEDTQYF
>many|TRBJ1-2|TRBV12-3/TRBV12-4
CASSPQGSNYGYTF
>.|TRBJ2-2|TRBV15
CATSRDWGDTGELFF
>.|TRBJ1-1|TRBV29-1
CSVEERFPEAFF
>.|TRBJ2-2|TRBV4-2
CASSQTSGSFGELFF
>many|TRBJ1-2|TRBV9
CASSVGQGPYGYTF